The clone carrying this TCR beta chain was observed a handful of times. From germline, CDR1 is MDHEN and CDR2 SYDVKM. V was trimmed by 3 bases and J by 4 bases, leaving 7 bases between them. The CDR3 is made up of 13 amino acids. Some clones are missing from TCRdb's copy, which holds only in-frame ones; the method was immunoSEQ multiplex PCR. This table has some 150,000 clones, approximately 80% appearing once. The record originates from a study of cytotoxic CD8 clonotypes in ibrutinib-treated CLL. The sequence came from a human donor with chronic lymphocytic leukemia. V and J are TRBV28 and TRBJ1-5; D not certain. The sequencing used PBMCs, collected after 12 months of ibrutinib treatment. The CDR3 here is CASSFQVNQPQHF. The CDR3, as DNA: TGTGCCAGCAGTTTTCAGGTTAATCAGCCCCAGCATTTT.